A selection of T cell receptor beta chains follows, all from one sample in a study of T cell responses to AZD1222 COVID-19 vaccine. TCRdb keeps only in-frame clones here, not all; method: immunoSEQ multiplex PCR. The repertoire holds around 110,000 clones, with just over 85% as singletons. This specimen was peripheral blood, taken on day 0 of AZD1222 vaccination. The receptors originated from an adult in good health. Both conserved end residues are part of each CDR3. D genes are given only for firm matches. Not all rows give a size; the values are once, few, many and, for expanded clones, a class.

j_call: TRBJ1-1
v_call: TRBV18
d_call: .
clone_size: few
cdr3_aa: CASSPLQGQIMNTEAFF
cdr3_nt: TGTGCCAGCTCACCATTGCAGGGCCAAATTATGAACACTGAAGCTTTCTTT

j_call: TRBJ1-5
v_call: TRBV2
d_call: .
clone_size: few
cdr3_aa: CASSSGLLGNQPQHF
cdr3_nt: TGTGCCAGCAGTTCTGGCCTCCTTGGCAATCAGCCCCAGCATTTT

j_call: TRBJ1-1
v_call: TRBV14
d_call: .
clone_size: .
cdr3_aa: CASSQGGLETEAFF
cdr3_nt: TGTGCCAGCAGCCAAGGGGGCTTAGAGACTGAAGCTTTCTTT

j_call: TRBJ1-6
v_call: TRBV19
d_call: TRBD1
clone_size: .
cdr3_aa: CASTSGTGLSPLHF
cdr3_nt: TGTGCCAGTACCTCCGGGACAGGACTTTCACCCCTCCACTTT

j_call: TRBJ2-6
v_call: TRBV19
d_call: .
clone_size: .
cdr3_aa: CASTSRGANVLTF
cdr3_nt: TGTGCCAGTACGAGTCGTGGGGCCAACGTCCTGACTTTC

j_call: TRBJ1-6
v_call: TRBV6-5
d_call: .
clone_size: .
cdr3_aa: CASSYSGNSPLHF
cdr3_nt: TGTGCCAGCAGTTACTCCGGGAATTCACCCCTCCACTTT

j_call: TRBJ2-2
v_call: TRBV18
d_call: TRBD1
clone_size: .
cdr3_aa: CASSQDRAGTGELFF
cdr3_nt: TGTGCCAGCTCACAAGACAGGGCGGGCACCGGGGAGCTGTTTTTT

j_call: TRBJ2-7
v_call: TRBV4-2
d_call: TRBD2
clone_size: few
cdr3_aa: CASSQGLAGVDEQYF
cdr3_nt: TGTGCCAGCAGCCAAGGACTAGCGGGGGTAGACGAGCAGTACTTC

j_call: TRBJ1-6
v_call: TRBV30
d_call: .
clone_size: .
cdr3_aa: CAWSLRRIYNSPLHF
cdr3_nt: TGTGCCTGGAGCCTTCGTCGGATTTATAATTCACCCCTCCACTTT

j_call: TRBJ1-5
v_call: TRBV5-1
d_call: .
clone_size: once
cdr3_aa: CASSLGTNQPQHF
cdr3_nt: TGCGCCAGCAGCCTTGGGACTAATCAGCCCCAGCATTTT

j_call: TRBJ2-7
v_call: TRBV7-3
d_call: TRBD1
clone_size: few
cdr3_aa: CASSLTGTGPNYEQYF
cdr3_nt: TGTGCCAGCAGCTTAACGGGGACAGGGCCGAACTACGAGCAGTACTTC

j_call: TRBJ1-1
v_call: TRBV28
d_call: TRBD1
clone_size: .
cdr3_aa: CASSFITGGGTEAFF
cdr3_nt: TGTGCCAGCAGTTTCATTACAGGGGGGGGCACTGAAGCTTTCTTT

j_call: TRBJ2-2
v_call: TRBV2
d_call: .
clone_size: .
cdr3_aa: CASSQITQGELFF
cdr3_nt: TGTGCCAGCAGTCAGATAACCCAGGGGGAGCTGTTTTTT